The clone carrying this T cell receptor (beta chain) was observed a handful of times. This sample is drawn from a study of blood T cell repertoires in COVID-19. In the original processing: Using reference gene primer amplification, nucleated cell counts were estimated. The assay was immunoSEQ multiplex PCR, and TCRdb's table has in-frame clones only and misses some. V, J and clone size are those of that table, while D and trimming were read from the DNA. The repertoire holds around 190,000 clones, with around 80% as singletons. V was clipped by 0 bases and J by 14 bases, with 14 bases between them. This CDR3 is built from 13 residues. In germline, CDR1 is MNHEY, CDR2 SVGAGI.

This receptor was taken from a human donor in a cohort sampled during active COVID-19. The chain joins TRBV6-5 to TRBJ2-1; D is perhaps TRBD1 (6 bases). The sequencing sample was made of peripheral blood. The CDR3, as DNA: TGTGCCAGCAGTTACTCGATGGACAGTAGGAAGTTCTTC. Protein: CASSYSMDSRKFF.